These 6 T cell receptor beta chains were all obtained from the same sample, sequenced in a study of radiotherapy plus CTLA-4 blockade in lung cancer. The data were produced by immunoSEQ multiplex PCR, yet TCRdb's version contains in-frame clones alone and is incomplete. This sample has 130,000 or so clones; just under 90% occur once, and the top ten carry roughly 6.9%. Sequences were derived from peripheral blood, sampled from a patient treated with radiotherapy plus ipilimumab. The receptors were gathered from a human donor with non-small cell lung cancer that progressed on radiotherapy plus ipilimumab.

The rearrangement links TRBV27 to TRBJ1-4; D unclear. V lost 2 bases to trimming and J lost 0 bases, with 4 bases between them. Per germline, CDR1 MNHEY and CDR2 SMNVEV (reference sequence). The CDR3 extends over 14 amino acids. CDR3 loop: CASSLVATNEKLFF. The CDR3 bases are TGTGCCAGCAGTTTAGTGGCAACTAATGAAAAACTGTTTTTT.

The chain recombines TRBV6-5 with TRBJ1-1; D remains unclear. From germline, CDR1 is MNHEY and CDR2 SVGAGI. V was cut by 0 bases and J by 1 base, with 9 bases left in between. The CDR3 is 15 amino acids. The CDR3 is CASSYSSGANTEAFF. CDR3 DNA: TGTGCCAGCAGTTACTCGAGCGGAGCGAACACTGAAGCTTTCTTT.

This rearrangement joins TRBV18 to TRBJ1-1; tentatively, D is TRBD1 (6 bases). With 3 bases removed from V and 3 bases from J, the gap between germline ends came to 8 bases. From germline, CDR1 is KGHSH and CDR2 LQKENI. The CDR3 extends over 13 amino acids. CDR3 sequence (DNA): TGTGCCAGCTCACCTCGACAGGACACTGAAGCTTTCTTT. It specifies CASSPRQDTEAFF.

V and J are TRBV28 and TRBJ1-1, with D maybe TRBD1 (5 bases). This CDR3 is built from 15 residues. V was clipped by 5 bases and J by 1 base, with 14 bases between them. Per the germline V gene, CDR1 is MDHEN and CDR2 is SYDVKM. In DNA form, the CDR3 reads TGTGCCAGCAGTCAGGGACCGCCGCCGAACACTGAAGCTTTCTTT. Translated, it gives CASSQGPPPNTEAFF.

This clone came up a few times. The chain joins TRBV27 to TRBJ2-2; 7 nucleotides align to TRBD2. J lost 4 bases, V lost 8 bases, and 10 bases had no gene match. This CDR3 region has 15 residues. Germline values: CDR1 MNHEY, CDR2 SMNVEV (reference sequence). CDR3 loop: CASSLNGGGTGELFF. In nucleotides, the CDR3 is TGTGCCAGCTCCTTAAATGGGGGGGGCACCGGGGAGCTGTTTTTT.

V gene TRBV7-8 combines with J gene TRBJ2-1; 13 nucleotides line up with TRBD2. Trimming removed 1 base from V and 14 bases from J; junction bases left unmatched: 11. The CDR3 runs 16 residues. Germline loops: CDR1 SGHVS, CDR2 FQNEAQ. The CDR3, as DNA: TGTGCCAGCAGCTTAGAACTAGCGGGAGGGTCCATCCAAAAGTTCTTC. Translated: CASSLELAGGSIQKFF.